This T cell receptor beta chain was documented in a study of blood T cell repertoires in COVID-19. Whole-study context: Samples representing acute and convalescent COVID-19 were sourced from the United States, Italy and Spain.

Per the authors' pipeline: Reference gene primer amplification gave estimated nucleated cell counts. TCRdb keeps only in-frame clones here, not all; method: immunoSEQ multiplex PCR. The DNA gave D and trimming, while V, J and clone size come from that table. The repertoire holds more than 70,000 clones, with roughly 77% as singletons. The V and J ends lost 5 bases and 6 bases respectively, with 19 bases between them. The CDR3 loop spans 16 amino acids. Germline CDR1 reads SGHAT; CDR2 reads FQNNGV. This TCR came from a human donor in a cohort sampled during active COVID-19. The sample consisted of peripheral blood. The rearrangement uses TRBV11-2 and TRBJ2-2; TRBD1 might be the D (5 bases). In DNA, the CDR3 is TGTGCCAGCAGCCTTCAGGGTGTAATTATCCCCGGGGAGCTGTTTTTT. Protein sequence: CASSLQGVIIPGELFF.